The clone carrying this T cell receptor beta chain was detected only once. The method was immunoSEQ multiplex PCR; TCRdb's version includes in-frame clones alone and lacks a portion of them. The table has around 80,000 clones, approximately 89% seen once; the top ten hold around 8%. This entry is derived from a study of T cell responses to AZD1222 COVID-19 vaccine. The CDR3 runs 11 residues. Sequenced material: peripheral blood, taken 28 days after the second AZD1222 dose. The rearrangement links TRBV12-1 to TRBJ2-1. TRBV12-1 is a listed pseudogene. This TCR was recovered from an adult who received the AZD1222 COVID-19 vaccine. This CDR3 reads CASSFEVRQFF. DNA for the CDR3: TGTGCCAGCAGCTTTGAGGTGCGGCAGTTCTTC.